A single sample is the source of the 3 T cell receptor beta chains below, sequenced in a study of cytomegalovirus exposure and HLA in healthy donors. PCR employed 60 Vbeta and 13 Jbeta primers. Sequencing was performed with immunoSEQ multiplex PCR; in TCRdb, only in-frame clones are kept and a portion is missing. The sample records 65,000 to 70,000 clones, roughly nine tenths being singletons. The material sequenced was PBMCs. The source is a woman in her 30s in good health and CMV-seropositive.

This clone occurred a few times. The V call is TRBV9, the J call TRBJ2-7; possible D gene TRBD1, 6 bases. The CDR3 totals 14 residues. Trimming took 4 bases from V and 4 from J, leaving 15 bases between them. The V gene's germline CDR1 is SGDLS and CDR2 YYNGEE. The CDR3 sequence: CASSLGNRDYEQYF. The CDR3 DNA reads TGTGCCAGCAGCCTAGGAAACAGGGATTACGAGCAGTACTTC. Complete variable domain (other parts from reference TRBV9 and TRBJ2-7): DSGVTQTPKHLITATGQRVTLRCSPRSGDLSVYWYQQSLDQGLQFLIQYYNGEERAKGNILERFSAQQFPDLHSELNLSSLELGDSALYFCASSLGNRDYEQYFGPGTRLTVT.

The gene calls are TRBV30 and TRBJ2-1; TRBD2 agrees at 7 bases. The germline V gene encodes CDR1 GTSNPN and CDR2 SVGIG (reference sequence). This CDR3 has 11 amino acids. CDR3 DNA sequence: TGTGTCTTGGGAGGGAACAATGAGCAGTTCTTC. It encodes CVLGGNNEQFF.

The chain links TRBV5-4 to TRBJ2-4, with 10 bases that match TRBD1. The CDR3 runs to 15 residues. Germline assignment: CDR1 SGHNT and CDR2 YYREEE (reference sequence). The ends lost 4 bases at V and 9 bases at J; junction bases unmatched: 10. In DNA, the CDR3 is TGTGCCAGCAGCCACCAGACAGGGGGCGGGAGCATTCAGTACTTC. Translated, it gives CASSHQTGGGSIQYF.